The rows below give T cell receptor beta chains drawn from one sample of a study of radiotherapy plus CTLA-4 blockade in lung cancer. Repertoires were generated with immunoSEQ multiplex PCR, while TCRdb's copy carries only in-frame clones and drops some. The sample records around 56,000 clones, roughly 80% being singletons. The input for sequencing was peripheral blood, taken from a patient treated with radiotherapy plus ipilimumab. The source of these receptors is a human donor with non-small cell lung cancer who had a complete response to radiotherapy plus ipilimumab. CDR3s leave out the opening cysteine and the closing phenylalanine or tryptophan. The order of the fields is V gene, CDR3 length, J gene, CDR3 protein.

TRBV7-8	14	TRBJ1-4	ASSLGGDSFNEKLF
TRBV7-9	16	TRBJ1-6	ASSSAQGWSSYNSPLH
TRBV20-1	8	TRBJ1-2	SGGRSGYT
TRBV11-3	15	TRBJ2-5	ASSLARTGWVGETQY
TRBV7-9	14	TRBJ1-5	ASGALRGSSNQPQH
TRBV15	15	TRBJ1-3	ATSKGGSAHGGNTIY
TRBV7-9	12	TRBJ1-1	ASSLMGRHTEAF
TRBV20-1	8	TRBJ1-2	SFLQGGYT
TRBV11-3	14	TRBJ2-7	ASSLGGQGAYYEQY
TRBV10-1	11	TRBJ1-2	ASSAGGSYGYT
TRBV5-1	15	TRBJ1-6	ASSLGRGHRNNSPLH
TRBV7-6	13	TRBJ1-3	ASSFGGHSGNTIY
TRBV27	12	TRBJ1-1	ASRPWAMNTEAF
TRBV9	11	TRBJ2-1	ASSVTDFDEQF
TRBV30	15	TRBJ2-3	AWRPRLKREGTDTQY
TRBV6-1	12	TRBJ2-5	ASIPGSYQETQY
TRBV27	11	TRBJ2-3	ASSPTSTDTQY
TRBV19	11	TRBJ2-5	ASSSAAQETQY
TRBV18	11	TRBJ2-1	ASSTGSNNEQF
TRBV6-1	12	TRBJ2-1	AAQGDLGYNEQF
TRBV6-1	11	TRBJ1-2	ASSENGVGGYT
TRBV11-2	11	TRBJ1-6	ASSRGRDPPLH
TRBV4-1	15	TRBJ1-1	ASSQDNFRRSNTEAF
TRBV18	17	TRBJ2-3	ASSPFDSRTDKSTDTQY